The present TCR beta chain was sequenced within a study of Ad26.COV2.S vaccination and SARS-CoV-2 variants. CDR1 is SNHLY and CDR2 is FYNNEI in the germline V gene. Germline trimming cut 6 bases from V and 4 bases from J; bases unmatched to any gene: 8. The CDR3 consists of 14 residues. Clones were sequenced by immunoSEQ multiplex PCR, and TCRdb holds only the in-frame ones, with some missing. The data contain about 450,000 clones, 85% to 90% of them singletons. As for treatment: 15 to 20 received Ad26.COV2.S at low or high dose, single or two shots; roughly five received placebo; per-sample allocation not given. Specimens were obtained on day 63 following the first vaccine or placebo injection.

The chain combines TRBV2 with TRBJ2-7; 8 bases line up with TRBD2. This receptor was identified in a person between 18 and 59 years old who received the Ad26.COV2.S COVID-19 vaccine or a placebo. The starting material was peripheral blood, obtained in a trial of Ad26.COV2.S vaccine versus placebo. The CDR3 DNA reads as TGTGCCAGCAGCCAAACTAGCGGAGATTACGAGCAGTACTTC. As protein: CASSQTSGDYEQYF.